Below, 32 T cell receptor beta chains from the same sample are listed, as sequenced in a study of T cells in Graves' hyperthyroidism and ophthalmopathy. RNA transcripts gave rise to amplified TCR beta CDR3 regions. Initially, a first-round RT-PCR of the TCR CDR3 employed the HTBI primer set. TCRdb called the multiplex PCR reads again in MiXCR, with one record for every CDR3 protein. The sample has approximately 400,000 distinct CDR3 sequences; 15% to 17% are singletons. The material sequenced was blood. These receptors were collected from a woman under 30 with Graves' hyperthyroidism.

With respect to this clonotype: The CDR3 does not close with the conserved phenylalanine or tryptophan, likely indicating a read error. J is TRBJ2-3 and V is TRBV6-1; D might be TRBD2 (6 bases). CDR3 length: 15 residues. CDR1 and CDR2 from the germline V gene are MNHNS and SASEGT. The germline V and J ends were trimmed by 1 base and 0 bases, with 8 bases remaining between them. CDR3 sequence (DNA): TGTGCCAGCAGTGAAGGAGCGGGTAGCACAGATACGCAGTATCTT. Its protein product is CASSEGAGSTDTQYL.

There are many counts of this clonotype. The chain recombines TRBV3-1 with TRBJ2-5, with TRBD2 identical over 12 bases. Looked up from germline, CDR1 is LGHDT and CDR2 is YNNKEL (reference sequence). V dropped 3 bases and J dropped 5; count of bases not matched to a gene: 4. The length of the CDR3 is 15 residues. As DNA, the CDR3 is TGTGCCAGCAGCCAGCCGACTAGCGGGAGTGAGACCCAGTACTTC. Protein sequence: CASSQPTSGSETQYF.

V gene TRBV6-1 combines with J gene TRBJ1-5, with D perhaps TRBD1 (6 bases). CDR3 length: 14 amino acids. Between the trimmed V and J ends, which lost 7 bases and 4 bases, there was a span of 14 bases. Germline CDR1 is MNHNS and CDR2 is SASEGT. DNA of the CDR3: TGTGCCAGCAAAACCGCAGGGGTAAATCAGCCCCAGCATTTT. Amino acids: CASKTAGVNQPQHF.

This clonotype was seen ten or more times. V and J are TRBV20-1 and TRBJ2-5; D ambiguous. The CDR3 contains 12 residues. Germline CDR1 is DFQATT and CDR2 is SNEGSKA (reference sequence). V lost 0 bases and J 7 bases, leaving 9 bases between the germline ends. DNA of the CDR3: TGCAGTGCTAGAGATCTCGGGCCGACCCAGTACTTC. Encoded protein: CSARDLGPTQYF.

This clonotype appeared a few times. The chain couples TRBV6-5 to TRBJ1-3, with TRBD1 as a possible D gene (6 bases). The CDR3 spans 15 residues. Per the germline V gene, CDR1 is MNHEY and CDR2 is SVGAGI. V lost 4 bases to trimming and J lost 4 bases, with 14 bases between them. The CDR3 protein is CASSSNREAGNTIYF. CDR3 in DNA: TGTGCCAGCAGTTCCAACAGGGAGGCAGGAAACACCATATATTTT.

This clonotype was counted at least ten times. This chain links TRBV12-3 or TRBV12-4 with TRBJ2-3; tentative D call: TRBD2 (6 bases). Trimming took off 8 bases at V and 4 bases at J, with 7 bases between the two ends. The CDR3 consists of 11 residues. CDR3: CASGEADTQYF. CDR3 DNA sequence: TGTGCCAGCGGGGAGGCAGATACGCAGTATTTT.

This clonotype came up many times. The rearrangement joins TRBV12-3 or TRBV12-4 to TRBJ2-7; D remains unclear. This CDR3 contains 14 residues. V was clipped by 3 bases and J by 2 bases, with 11 bases between them. The CDR3 bases are TGTGCCAGCAGTTTGTTCGCAGGCCCCTACGAGCAGTACTTC. Protein: CASSLFAGPYEQYF.

This chain uses TRBV7-9 with TRBJ2-2; 7 nucleotides line up with TRBD2. The V and J ends lost 5 bases and 4 bases, in that order; junction bases with no gene match: 13. This CDR3 spans 17 amino acids. Germline V gene sequence: CDR1 SEHNR, CDR2 FQNEAQ (reference sequence). The CDR3 DNA is TGTGCCAGCAGCCACCCGGGACGGGGGGTTCCCACCGGGGAGCTGTTTTTT. Amino acid sequence: CASSHPGRGVPTGELFF.

The table lists this clonotype with many counts. V gene TRBV29-1 combines with J gene TRBJ2-1, with no clear D. Germline CDR1 SQVTM, CDR2 ANQGSEA. Between the trimmed V and J ends, which lost 7 bases and 10 bases, there was a span of 14 bases. This CDR3 region has 11 residues. The chain's CDR3 is CSGGWEGEQFF. In DNA form, the CDR3 reads TGCAGCGGCGGTTGGGAAGGCGAGCAGTTCTTC.

This clonotype was counted at least ten times. The chain recombines TRBV20-1 with TRBJ1-1; 8 nucleotides align to TRBD1. CDR1 DFQATT and CDR2 SNEGSKA come from the germline V gene (reference sequence). This CDR3 has 14 amino acids. The ends lost 6 bases at V and 6 bases at J; junction bases unmatched: 12. The CDR3 nucleotides are TGCAGTGCCGTCCCGGGACAGGTTCGGGCTGAAGCTTTCTTT. It encodes CSAVPGQVRAEAFF.

The chain has TRBV30 and TRBJ2-7; 11 positions match TRBD2. Germline V gives CDR1 GTSNPN, CDR2 SVGIG (reference sequence). J was trimmed by 3 bases and V by 1 base; bases with no gene match: 2. The CDR3 has 14 residues. The CDR3 nucleotides read TGTGCCTGGAGTGGACTAGCGGGAAACTACGAGCAGTACTTC. It translates to CAWSGLAGNYEQYF.

In its sample, this clonotype was seen many times. The CDR3 region has the DNA TGTGCCAGCAGCTTTGGGGGGAGCGGAAATAATTCACCCCTCCACTTT. Translated: CASSFGGSGNNSPLHF. The genes are TRBV13 and TRBJ1-6; TRBD1 is a possible D gene (5 bases). The V end was cut by 3 bases, the J end by 5 bases, with 14 bases between. There are 16 residues in the CDR3. Germline values: CDR1 PRHDT, CDR2 FYEKMQ (reference sequence).

This sequence joins TRBV6-1 and TRBJ2-7; 11 bases align to TRBD1. Germline lookup yields CDR1 MNHNS and CDR2 SASEGT. This CDR3 contains 15 residues. J lost 2 bases, V lost 6 bases, and 6 bases had no gene match. CDR3 protein: CASRARGQGAYEQYF. The DNA of the CDR3 is TGTGCCAGCAGGGCCCGGGGACAGGGGGCCTACGAGCAGTACTTC.

This clonotype was seen at least ten times. This chain uses TRBV6-1 with TRBJ2-1; 7 nucleotides align to TRBD2. The CDR3 is made up of 15 amino acids. Germline CDR1 is MNHNS and CDR2 is SASEGT. The ends lost 10 bases at V and 4 bases at J; junction bases unmatched: 13. The CDR3 sequence: CATTLGGAGYNEQFF. In DNA form, the CDR3 reads TGTGCCACAACACTGGGAGGGGCGGGGTACAATGAGCAGTTCTTC.

The chain has TRBV7-3 and TRBJ2-3; D is tentatively TRBD1 or TRBD2 (6 bases each). With 5 bases removed from V and 4 bases from J, the gap between germline ends came to 19 bases. The CDR3 spans 16 residues. Germline V lookup: CDR1 SGHTA, CDR2 FQGTGA. The CDR3 nucleotides read TGTGCCAGCAGCCAAGAGTCGGGGGCGGTCGCAGATACGCAGTATTTT. The encoded protein is CASSQESGAVADTQYF. Looking up the rest from reference TRBV7-3 and TRBJ2-3 gives the full variable domain: GAGVSQTPSNKVTEKGKYVELRCDPISGHTALYWYRQSLGQGPEFLIYFQGTGAADDSGLPNDRFFAVRPEGSVSTLKIQRTERGDSAVYLCASSQESGAVADTQYFGPGTRLTVL.

This clonotype has ten or more counts. The rearrangement uses TRBV28 and TRBJ2-7; D is uncertain. The V end lost 5 bases, the J end lost 3 bases, and 14 bases lay between the germline ends. CDR1 is MDHEN, CDR2 SYDVKM, per germline. The CDR3 loop spans 14 amino acids. The CDR3 protein is CASSLLSWGYEQYF. CDR3 DNA sequence: TGTGCCAGCAGTCTTCTTAGTTGGGGCTACGAGCAGTACTTC.

The J gene is TRBJ1-4, the V gene TRBV12-3 or TRBV12-4; D unclear. The length of the CDR3 is 14 residues. V shed 6 bases and J shed 1 base, with 9 bases lying between them. This chain's CDR3 is CASSDGRTNEKLFF. CDR3 coding DNA: TGTGCCAGCAGCGATGGAAGAACTAATGAAAAACTGTTTTTT.

In this sample, this clonotype turned up many times. In DNA form, the CDR3 reads TGTGCCAGCAGCCTCCGAACGAACACTGAAGCTTTCTTT. Protein sequence: CASSLRTNTEAFF. The genes are TRBV12-3 or TRBV12-4 and TRBJ1-1; D gene unclear. The CDR3 spans 13 residues. V lost 6 bases, J lost 1 base, and 9 bases lay in between.

This clonotype was recorded at least ten times. V usage is TRBV3-1 and J usage is TRBJ2-3; 7 bases agree with TRBD2. Germline assignment: CDR1 LGHDT and CDR2 YNNKEL (reference sequence). V lost 0 bases to trimming and J lost 5 bases; unmatched junction nucleotides: 2. The CDR3 extends over 14 amino acids. In nucleotides, the CDR3 is TGTGCCAGCAGCCAAGAGGCGGGGGAAGATACGCAGTATTTT. Translating gives CASSQEAGEDTQYF.

This clonotype was detected ten times or more. The gene calls are TRBV2 and TRBJ1-1; no definite D call. With 1 base removed from V and 3 bases from J, the gap between germline ends came to 15 bases. The CDR3 runs to 16 residues. Germline CDR1 is SNHLY and CDR2 is FYNNEI. Here the CDR3 reads CASSEVDMSLDTEAFF. CDR3 bases: TGTGCCAGCAGTGAAGTCGACATGAGTCTGGACACTGAAGCTTTCTTT.

At least ten counts were recorded for this clonotype. The chain combines TRBV19 with TRBJ2-1, with 8 bases identical to TRBD2. The V gene end was trimmed by 2 bases and the J gene end by 6 bases; junction bases not matched to a gene: 9. Germline CDR1 LNHDA, CDR2 SQIVND (reference sequence). The CDR3 is 16 residues long. In DNA form, the CDR3 reads TGTGCCAGTAGTATACTAGCGGGTGCGGTACCCAATGAGCAGTTCTTC. This translates into CASSILAGAVPNEQFF.

The chain employs TRBV25-1 and TRBJ2-1; TRBD1 matches at 7 bases. The junction had 11 bases not matched to a gene; V was cut back by 2 bases and J by 13 bases. Per the germline V gene, CDR1 is MGHDK and CDR2 is SYGVNS. This CDR3 contains 14 residues. The CDR3: CASSESEGATFQFF. DNA of the CDR3: TGTGCCAGCAGTGAAAGCGAGGGGGCTACATTCCAGTTCTTC.

This clonotype was counted ten times or more. The rearrangement joins TRBV6-1 to TRBJ2-1; 7 bases line up with TRBD2. The length of the CDR3 is 13 residues. Germline CDR1 reads MNHNS; CDR2 reads SASEGT. Trimming took 6 bases from V and 7 from J; bases not matched to a gene: 6. CDR3 amino acids: CASSGGEGNEQFF. The CDR3 bases are TGTGCCAGCAGCGGAGGGGAGGGGAATGAGCAGTTCTTC.

This clonotype was recorded at least ten times. The chain couples TRBV7-8 to TRBJ1-2; D remains ambiguous. CDR3 length: 14 amino acids. The V gene lost 5 bases and the J gene lost 4 bases, with 14 bases spanning the gap. Germline values: CDR1 SGHVS, CDR2 FQNEAQ. CDR3 protein: CASSPPGGSYGYTF. The CDR3, as DNA: TGTGCCAGCAGCCCCCCGGGTGGGAGCTATGGCTACACCTTC.

This clonotype was counted many times. The chain carries TRBV5-8 and TRBJ2-1; 9 bases map to TRBD2. Germline V lookup: CDR1 SGHTS, CDR2 YDEGEE. The ends lost 2 bases at V and 5 bases at J; junction bases unmatched: 5. This CDR3 contains 15 residues. In DNA, the CDR3 is TGTGCCAGCAGCTTTGGCGGGAGGGGTAACAATGAGCAGTTCTTC. The encoded protein is CASSFGGRGNNEQFF.

This clonotype was detected many times. The V call is TRBV28, the J call TRBJ1-2; TRBD1 might be the D (5 bases). The germline CDR1 and CDR2 sequences are MDHEN and SYDVKM. This CDR3 region has 13 residues. Trimming took off 2 bases at V and 7 bases at J, with 11 bases between the two ends. The CDR3 DNA sequence: TGTGCCAGCAGTTTAAGGGGCGCGGCTGGCTACACCTTC. This gives the protein CASSLRGAAGYTF.

The genes are TRBV10-3 and TRBJ1-1; D ambiguous. The CDR3 has 12 residues. The V and J ends lost 2 bases and 3 bases respectively, with 4 bases between them. Per the germline V gene, CDR1 is ENHRY and CDR2 is SYGVKD. The CDR3 DNA sequence: TGTGCCATCAGTGAGGGAGACACTGAAGCTTTCTTT. Translation: CAISEGDTEAFF.

The chain recombines TRBV7-9 with TRBJ2-2; 7 bases line up with TRBD2. With V trimmed by 7 bases and J by 4 bases, 9 bases remained unmatched. Germline V gene sequence: CDR1 SEHNR, CDR2 FQNEAQ (reference sequence). This CDR3 spans 15 amino acids. The CDR3 sequence: CASTTVAGATGELFF. Written as DNA, the CDR3 is TGTGCCAGCACCACAGTGGCGGGAGCCACCGGGGAGCTGTTTTTT.

This clonotype was counted many times. The genes are TRBV7-2 and TRBJ1-1, with a tentative D call TRBD1 (5 bases). V lost 1 base, J lost 0 bases, and 12 bases lay in between. The germline CDR1 and CDR2 sequences are SGHTA and FQGNSA. This CDR3 contains 16 residues. Here the CDR3 reads CASSLGAAGLNTEAFF. For the CDR3, the DNA is TGTGCCAGCAGCTTAGGGGCGGCAGGGCTGAACACTGAAGCTTTCTTT.

This clonotype was detected many times. CDR3 sequence reads: CAWRPSALQFF. The CDR3 region has the DNA TGTGCCTGGAGACCGAGCGCTCTTCAGTTCTTC. This sequence joins TRBV30 and TRBJ2-1; the D is unclear. Germline V gene data show CDR1 as GTSNPN and CDR2 as SVGIG (reference sequence). The germline V and J ends were trimmed by 3 bases and 13 bases, with 13 bases remaining between them. CDR3 size: 11 residues.

This clonotype was seen many times. The chain couples TRBV12-3 or TRBV12-4 to TRBJ2-7, with D tentatively TRBD2 (6 bases). The CDR3 has 15 residues. Trimming left V 2 bases short and J 5 bases short, with 16 bases between. CDR3 residues: CASSLQAGGPHEQYF. The CDR3 coding sequence is TGTGCCAGCAGTTTACAAGCGGGCGGCCCCCACGAGCAGTACTTC.

This clonotype was observed many times. The chain joins TRBV30 to TRBJ1-1; D unresolved. From germline, CDR1 is GTSNPN and CDR2 SVGIG (reference sequence). The CDR3 has 14 amino acids. V dropped 0 bases and J dropped 4 bases, with 12 bases sitting between them. DNA of the CDR3: TGTGCCTGGAGTGTTGGACCCACCCGCACTGAAGCTTTCTTT. This codes for CAWSVGPTRTEAFF.